This T cell receptor (beta chain) was sequenced for a study of blood T cell repertoires in COVID-19. Study as a whole: PBMCs, B-cell-depleted T cells, or T cells were the source of the cDNA or gDNA that made up the material.

Per the study methods: Amplification of reference gene primers was used by the study to estimate nucleated cell counts. The table came from immunoSEQ multiplex PCR; TCRdb's copy has only in-frame clones and leaves some out. The V and J calls and clone size are taken from that table; D and trimming were inferred from the DNA. Of 200,000 to 300,000 clones in the sample, 80% to 85% are singletons; the top ten hold roughly 3.3%. This CDR3 has 16 amino acids. Germline values: CDR1 LNHNV, CDR2 YYDKDF (reference sequence). The junction had 3 bases not matched to a gene; V was cut back by 0 bases and J by 1 base.

Sequencing input: peripheral blood. The TCR originated in a woman aged 18-30 years with acute or convalescent COVID-19. V is TRBV15 and J is TRBJ1-5; 7 bases are shared with TRBD1. CDR3 nucleotide sequence: TGTGCCACCAGCAGAGATCGACAGGGAAGCAATCAGCCCCAGCATTTT. It is translated as CATSRDRQGSNQPQHF.